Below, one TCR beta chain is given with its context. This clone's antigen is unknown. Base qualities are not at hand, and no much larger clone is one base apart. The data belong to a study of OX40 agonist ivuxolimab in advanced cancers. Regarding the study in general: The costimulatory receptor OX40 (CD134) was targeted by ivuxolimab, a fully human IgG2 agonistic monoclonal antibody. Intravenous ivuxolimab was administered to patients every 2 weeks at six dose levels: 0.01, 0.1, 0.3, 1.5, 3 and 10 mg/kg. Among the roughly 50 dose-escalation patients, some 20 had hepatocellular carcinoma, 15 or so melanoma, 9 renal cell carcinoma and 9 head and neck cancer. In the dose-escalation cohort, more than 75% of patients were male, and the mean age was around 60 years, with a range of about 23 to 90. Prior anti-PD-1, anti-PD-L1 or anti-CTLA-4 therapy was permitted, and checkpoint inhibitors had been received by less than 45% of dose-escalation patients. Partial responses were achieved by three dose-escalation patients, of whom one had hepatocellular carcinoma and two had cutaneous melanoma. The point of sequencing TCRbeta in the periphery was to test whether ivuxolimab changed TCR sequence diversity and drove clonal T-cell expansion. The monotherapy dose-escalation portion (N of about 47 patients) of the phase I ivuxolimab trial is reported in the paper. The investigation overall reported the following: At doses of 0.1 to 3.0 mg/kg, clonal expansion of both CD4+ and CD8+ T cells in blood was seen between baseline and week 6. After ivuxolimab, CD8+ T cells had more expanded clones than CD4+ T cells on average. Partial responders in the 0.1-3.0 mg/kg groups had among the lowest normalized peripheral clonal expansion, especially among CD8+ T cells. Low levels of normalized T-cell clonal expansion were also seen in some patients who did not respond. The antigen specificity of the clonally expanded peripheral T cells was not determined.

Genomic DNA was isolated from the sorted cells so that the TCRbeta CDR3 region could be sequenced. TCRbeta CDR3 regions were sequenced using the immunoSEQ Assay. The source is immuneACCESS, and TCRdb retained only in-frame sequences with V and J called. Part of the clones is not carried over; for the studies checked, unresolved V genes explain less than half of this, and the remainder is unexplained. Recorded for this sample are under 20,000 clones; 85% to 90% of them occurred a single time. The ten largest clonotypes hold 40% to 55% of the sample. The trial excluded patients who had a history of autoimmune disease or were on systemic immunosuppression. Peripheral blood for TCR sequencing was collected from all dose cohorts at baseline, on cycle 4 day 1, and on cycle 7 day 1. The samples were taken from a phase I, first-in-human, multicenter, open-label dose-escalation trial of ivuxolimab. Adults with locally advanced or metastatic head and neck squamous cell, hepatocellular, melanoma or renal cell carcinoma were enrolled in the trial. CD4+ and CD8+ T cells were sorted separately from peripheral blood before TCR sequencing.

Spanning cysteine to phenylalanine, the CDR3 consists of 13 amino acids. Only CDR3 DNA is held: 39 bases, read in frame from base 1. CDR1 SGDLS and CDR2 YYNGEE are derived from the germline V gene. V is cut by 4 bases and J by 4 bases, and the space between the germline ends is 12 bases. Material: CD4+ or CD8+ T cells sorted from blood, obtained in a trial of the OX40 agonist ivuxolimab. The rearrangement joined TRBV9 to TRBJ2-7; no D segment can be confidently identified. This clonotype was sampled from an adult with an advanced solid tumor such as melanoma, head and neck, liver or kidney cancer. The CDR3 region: CASSPRGLYEQYF. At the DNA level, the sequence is TGTGCCAGCAGCCCCCGAGGTCTGTACGAGCAGTACTTC. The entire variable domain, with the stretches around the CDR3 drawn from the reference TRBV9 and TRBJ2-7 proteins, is DSGVTQTPKHLITATGQRVTLRCSPRSGDLSVYWYQQSLDQGLQFLIQYYNGEERAKGNILERFSAQQFPDLHSELNLSSLELGDSALYFCASSPRGLYEQYFGPGTRLTVT.